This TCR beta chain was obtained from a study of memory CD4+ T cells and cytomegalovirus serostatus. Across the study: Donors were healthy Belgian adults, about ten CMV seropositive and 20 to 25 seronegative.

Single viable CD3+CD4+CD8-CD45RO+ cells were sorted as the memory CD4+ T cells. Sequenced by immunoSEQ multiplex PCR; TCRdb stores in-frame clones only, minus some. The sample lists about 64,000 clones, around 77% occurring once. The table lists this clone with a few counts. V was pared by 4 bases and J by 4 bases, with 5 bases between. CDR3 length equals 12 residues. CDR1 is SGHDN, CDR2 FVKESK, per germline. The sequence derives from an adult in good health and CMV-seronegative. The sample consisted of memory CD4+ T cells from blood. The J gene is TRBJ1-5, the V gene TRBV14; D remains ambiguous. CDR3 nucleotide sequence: TGTGCCAGCAGCCCACAGAATCAGCCCCAGCATTTT. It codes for CASSPQNQPQHF.